This T cell receptor beta chain was sequenced during a study of post-analysis software for immune sequencing data. Concerning this clonotype itself: Its antigen is not identified.

Researchers reported that TCR beta cDNA libraries carried unique molecular identifiers. Once roughly 1 to 10 million T cells were used, approximately 470,000 cDNA molecules resulted. MiXCR was run by TCRdb on the PCR reads, yielding one entry per CDR3 protein. The sample carries fewer than 550,000 distinct CDR3 sequences, less than 40% recorded once. Study results and limitations: Batch-matched samples strongly co-clustered by F measure. Among multiple sclerosis patients, normalized Chao1 diversity was significantly below that of controls. When patients were compared with controls, five TRBV segments were more frequent, TRBV5-6, TRBV5-1 and TRBV20-1 among them.

The CDR3 extends over 11 amino acids. The V end was cut by 7 bases, the J end by 11 bases, with 17 bases between. Germline V CDR1 and CDR2: SQVTM, ANQGSEA. The TCR comes from a girl under 18 with multiple sclerosis. Sequenced material: blood. The V and J genes are TRBV29-1 and TRBJ1-1; possibly TRBD1 for D (6 bases). The CDR3 DNA reads TGCAGCGCCAGGGGTGACCCTGGGGCTTTCTTT. Protein product: CSARGDPGAFF. The full variable domain, in which reference TRBV29-1 and TRBJ1-1 provide the parts outside the CDR3, is SAVISQKPSRDICQRGTSLTIQCQVDSQVTMMFWYRQQPGQSLTLIATANQGSEATYESGFVIDKFPISRPNLTFSTLTVSNMSPEDSSIYLCSARGDPGAFFGQGTRLTVV.